These 20 T cell receptor beta chains were all obtained from the same sample, sequenced in a study of blood T cell repertoires in COVID-19. Method: immunoSEQ multiplex PCR; TCRdb's copy keeps in-frame clones and lacks some. The data hold about 410,000 clones, with over 75% observed a single time. The material sequenced was peripheral blood. These receptors were collected from a woman in her forties with COVID-19, enrolled during active disease.

This chain uses TRBV28 with TRBJ2-2; TRBD1 agrees at 8 bases. From germline, CDR1 is MDHEN and CDR2 SYDVKM. This CDR3 region has 15 residues. V shed 6 bases and J 5 bases; nucleotides not matched to a gene: 8. The DNA for the CDR3 is TGTGCCAGCAGAATCGGACAGGGAGAAACCGGGGAGCTGTTTTTT. Protein: CASRIGQGETGELFF.

The chain is built from TRBV5-1 and TRBJ1-1, with TRBD1 matching over 9 bases. Trimming removed 2 bases from V and 0 bases from J; junction bases left unmatched: 2. This CDR3 is built from 15 residues. The germline V gene encodes CDR1 SGHRS and CDR2 YFSETQ. CDR3 in DNA: TGCGCCAGCAGCTTACGGACAGGGGTGAACACTGAAGCTTTCTTT. Translating it yields CASSLRTGVNTEAFF.

The rearrangement links TRBV7-6 to TRBJ2-2, with 11 bases aligning to TRBD2. CDR1 and CDR2 from the germline V gene are SGHVS and FNYEAQ. This CDR3 is 17 amino acids long. V was clipped by 1 base and J by 6 bases; unmatched bases: 7. Here the CDR3 DNA reads TGTGCCAGCAGCTTAGTAGCGGGGGGGCCACGGTCCGGGGAGCTGTTTTTT. Protein: CASSLVAGGPRSGELFF.

The table lists this clone with a few counts. The chain has TRBV19 and TRBJ1-1, with 7 bases that match TRBD1. CDR1 LNHDA and CDR2 SQIVND come from the germline V gene (reference sequence). V shed 4 bases, J shed 3 bases, and the junction held 5 bases outside the gene matches. This CDR3 region has 14 residues. CDR3 protein: CASSNRGKDTEAFF. In DNA form, the CDR3 reads TGTGCCAGTAGTAACAGGGGTAAGGACACTGAAGCTTTCTTT.

V gene TRBV28 combines with J gene TRBJ2-3; D perhaps matches TRBD1 (5 bases). V lost 5 bases and J 2 bases, leaving 11 bases between the germline ends. In germline, CDR1 is MDHEN, CDR2 SYDVKM. The CDR3 has 14 amino acids. The CDR3 protein is CASSQQGNTDTQYF. For the CDR3, the DNA is TGTGCCAGCAGTCAGCAGGGAAACACAGATACGCAGTATTTT.

This chain joins TRBV14 and TRBJ1-3; D uncertain. V lost 3 bases and J lost 0, with 9 bases in between. Germline V gives CDR1 SGHDN, CDR2 FVKESK. CDR3 size: 15 residues. The CDR3 sequence is CASSQAVISGNTIYF. CDR3 in DNA: TGTGCCAGCAGCCAGGCGGTGATCTCTGGAAACACCATATATTTT. Combining the CDR3 with reference TRBV14 and TRBJ1-3 gives the whole variable domain EAGVTQFPSHSVIEKGQTVTLRCDPISGHDNLYWYRRVMGKEIKFLLHFVKESKQDESGMPNNRFLAERTGGTYSTLKVQPAELEDSGVYFCASSQAVISGNTIYFGEGSWLTVV.

The chain employs TRBV10-3 and TRBJ1-5, with D perhaps TRBD1 (5 bases). Germline V gene lookup returns CDR1 ENHRY and CDR2 SYGVKD. This CDR3 contains 12 residues. The V end was cut by 6 bases, the J end by 3 bases, with 6 bases between. The CDR3 sequence: CAIRDNNQPQHF. CDR3 in DNA: TGTGCCATCAGGGACAACAATCAGCCCCAGCATTTT.

A word on this clone: Within the sample, other DNA sequences also encode this same CDR3. V and J are TRBV18 and TRBJ1-5; 9 nucleotides agree with TRBD1. The germline CDR1 and CDR2 sequences are KGHSH and LQKENI. V dropped 2 bases and J dropped 7; count of bases not matched to a gene: 3. The CDR3 length is 14 residues. Here the CDR3 DNA reads TGTGCCAGCTCACCAGGACAGGGGAGCCAGCCCCAGCATTTT. It yields the protein CASSPGQGSQPQHF. Full variable domain (missing parts from reference TRBV18 and TRBJ1-5): NAGVMQNPRHLVRRRGQEARLRCSPMKGHSHVYWYRQLPEEGLKFMVYLQKENIIDESGMPKERFSAEFPKEGPSILRIQQVVRGDSAAYFCASSPGQGSQPQHFGDGTRLSIL.

This clone was seen a single time. V gene TRBV2 combines with J gene TRBJ2-7; 7 bases are a match to TRBD1. J was trimmed by 3 bases and V by 0 bases; bases with no gene match: 8. The CDR3 runs to 16 residues. Germline lookup yields CDR1 SNHLY and CDR2 FYNNEI. Here the CDR3 DNA reads TGTGCCAGCAGTGAAGCGCCTAGTGGGACAGTCTACGAGCAGTACTTC. It encodes CASSEAPSGTVYEQYF.

The V gene is TRBV18, the J gene TRBJ2-7; 7 bases match TRBD1. This CDR3 comprises 15 residues. The germline CDR1 and CDR2 sequences are KGHSH and LQKENI. J was trimmed by 6 bases and V by 1 base; bases with no gene match: 9. The CDR3 region has the DNA TGTGCCAGCTCACCACGACAGGGCGTTCGGGGCGAGCAGTACTTC. It codes for CASSPRQGVRGEQYF.

This chain joins TRBV6-2 or TRBV6-3 and TRBJ1-6; 10 nucleotides match TRBD1. The CDR3 contains 15 residues. The V gene end was trimmed by 4 bases and the J gene end by 9 bases; junction bases not matched to a gene: 6. CDR1 and CDR2 (germline): MNHEY, SVGEGT. CDR3: CASSSATGGSSPLHF. The CDR3 DNA sequence: TGTGCCAGCAGTTCCGCGACAGGGGGCAGTTCACCCCTCCACTTT.

The chain has TRBV5-8 and TRBJ1-1, with a possible D match to TRBD1 (6 bases). With 5 bases removed from V and 7 bases from J, the gap between germline ends came to 15 bases. From germline, CDR1 is SGHTS and CDR2 YDEGEE. The CDR3 sequence is 13 residues long. In nucleotides, the CDR3 is TGTGCCAGCAGGGCAGACAGGCGTGGTGAAGCTTTCTTT. This sequence encodes CASRADRRGEAFF.

This chain uses TRBV5-4 with TRBJ2-2; possible D gene TRBD2, 5 bases. The ends were cut back, 4 bases at V and 4 bases at J, with 11 bases in the middle. Germline values: CDR1 SGHNT, CDR2 YYREEE (reference sequence). The CDR3 covers 14 residues. As DNA, the CDR3 is TGTGCCAGCAGCCCGCCGGGAACCACCGGGGAGCTGTTTTTT. Translation gives CASSPPGTTGELFF.

This clone came up once. This rearrangement joins TRBV27 to TRBJ1-5; possibly TRBD1 for D (5 bases). Trimming removed 5 bases from V and 10 bases from J, with 18 bases in between. The germline gives CDR1 MNHEY, CDR2 SMNVEV (reference sequence). CDR3 length: 14 residues. The CDR3 loop reads CASSLGGGALPQHF. CDR3 DNA sequence: TGTGCCAGCAGTCTCGGGGGAGGTGCCTTACCCCAGCATTTT.

The chain joins TRBV27 to TRBJ2-3, with D possibly matching TRBD1 (6 bases). Trimming left V 6 bases short and J 6 bases short, with 16 bases between. The CDR3 has 14 residues. Germline V gene sequence: CDR1 MNHEY, CDR2 SMNVEV (reference sequence). The DNA for the CDR3 is TGTGCCAGCAGAGAAAAGCCTCAGGGGGATACGCAGTATTTT. This translates into CASREKPQGDTQYF.

This clone came up once. The V gene is TRBV7-3, the J gene TRBJ2-2; tentative D call: TRBD1 (6 bases). The CDR3 loop spans 14 amino acids. V lost 4 bases and J lost 4, with 10 bases in between. Germline V CDR1 and CDR2: SGHTA, FQGTGA. CDR3 amino acids: CASSSDSTTGELFF. As DNA, the CDR3 is TGTGCCAGCAGCTCGGACAGTACCACCGGGGAGCTGTTTTTT.

The CDR3 here is CASSLRADSNYGYTF. The CDR3 region has the DNA TGTGCCAGCAGCTTGAGGGCAGACAGTAACTATGGCTACACCTTC. This rearrangement joins TRBV5-4 to TRBJ1-2; perhaps TRBD1 as D (5 bases). Germline assignment: CDR1 SGHNT and CDR2 YYREEE (reference sequence). V was pared by 1 base and J by 1 base, with 11 bases between. The CDR3 contains 15 residues.

The chain links TRBV6-5 to TRBJ1-5; weak D call: TRBD1 (6 bases). The CDR3 sequence is 15 residues long. With 6 bases removed from V and 1 base from J, the gap between germline ends came to 13 bases. CDR1 is MNHEY and CDR2 is SVGAGI in the germline V gene. CDR3 protein: CASRYDRSSNQPQHF. The CDR3, as DNA: TGTGCCAGCAGATACGACAGGTCGAGCAATCAGCCCCAGCATTTT.

This CDR3 is CASTDADRPYYGYTF. In nucleotides, the CDR3 is TGTGCCAGCACGGACGCGGACAGGCCTTACTATGGCTACACCTTC. The rearrangement links TRBV6-5 to TRBJ1-2, with 7 bases identical to TRBD1. Germline V gene data show CDR1 as MNHEY and CDR2 as SVGAGI. J lost 3 bases, V lost 7 bases, and 11 bases had no gene match. The CDR3 loop spans 15 amino acids.

This rearrangement joins TRBV28 to TRBJ2-5; D is unresolved. V lost 5 bases to trimming and J lost 0 bases, with 13 bases between them. Germline-derived CDR1 and CDR2 are MDHEN and SYDVKM. CDR3 length: 15 amino acids. The CDR3 sequence: CASSTKTTYQETQYF. The CDR3 DNA is TGTGCCAGCAGTACAAAGACAACGTACCAAGAGACCCAGTACTTC.